This TCR beta chain was captured in a study of blood T cells in healthy people across ages. As concerns this clonotype: The antigen remains undetermined.

Study results and limitations: The long-lived group displayed more naive CD4+ cells, plus higher diversity, than the aged donors did. The study found TCR beta diversity correlated strongly with naive T cell percentage.

Then a second PCR, running roughly 6 to 12 cycles, was carried out with a sample-barcoded 5' primer and a J-beta primer mix. TCRdb itself ran the 5' RACE reads through MiXCR, one entry per CDR3 protein. The table has approximately 1,000,000 distinct CDR3 sequences, more than 35% seen once; the top ten hold approximately 17%. This clonotype was sampled from an older woman in good health. The sequencing sample was made of blood.

CDR3 sequence: CASSTARWGTDTQYF. CDR3 nucleotide sequence: TGCGCCAGCAGCACGGCTAGGTGGGGCACAGATACGCAGTATTTT. This sequence joins TRBV4-1 and TRBJ2-3; no reliable D call. CDR3 length: 15 residues. V was pared by 5 bases and J by 1 base, with 13 bases between. Germline V gene data show CDR1 as MGHRA and CDR2 as YSYEKL.